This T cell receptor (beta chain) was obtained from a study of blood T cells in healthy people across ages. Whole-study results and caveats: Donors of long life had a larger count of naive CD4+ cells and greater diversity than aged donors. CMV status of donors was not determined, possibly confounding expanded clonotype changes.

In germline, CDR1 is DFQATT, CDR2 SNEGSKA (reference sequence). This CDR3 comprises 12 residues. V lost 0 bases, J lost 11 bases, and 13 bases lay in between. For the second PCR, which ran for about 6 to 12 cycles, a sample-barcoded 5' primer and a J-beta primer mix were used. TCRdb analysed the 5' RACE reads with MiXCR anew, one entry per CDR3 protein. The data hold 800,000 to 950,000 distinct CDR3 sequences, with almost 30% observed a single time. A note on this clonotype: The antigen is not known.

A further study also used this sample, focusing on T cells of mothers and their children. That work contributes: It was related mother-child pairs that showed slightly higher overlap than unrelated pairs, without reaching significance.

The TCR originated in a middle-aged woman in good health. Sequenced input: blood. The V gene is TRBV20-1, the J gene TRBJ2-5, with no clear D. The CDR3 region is CSARDKDNEQYF. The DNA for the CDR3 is TGCAGTGCTAGAGATAAAGACAATGAGCAGTACTTC.